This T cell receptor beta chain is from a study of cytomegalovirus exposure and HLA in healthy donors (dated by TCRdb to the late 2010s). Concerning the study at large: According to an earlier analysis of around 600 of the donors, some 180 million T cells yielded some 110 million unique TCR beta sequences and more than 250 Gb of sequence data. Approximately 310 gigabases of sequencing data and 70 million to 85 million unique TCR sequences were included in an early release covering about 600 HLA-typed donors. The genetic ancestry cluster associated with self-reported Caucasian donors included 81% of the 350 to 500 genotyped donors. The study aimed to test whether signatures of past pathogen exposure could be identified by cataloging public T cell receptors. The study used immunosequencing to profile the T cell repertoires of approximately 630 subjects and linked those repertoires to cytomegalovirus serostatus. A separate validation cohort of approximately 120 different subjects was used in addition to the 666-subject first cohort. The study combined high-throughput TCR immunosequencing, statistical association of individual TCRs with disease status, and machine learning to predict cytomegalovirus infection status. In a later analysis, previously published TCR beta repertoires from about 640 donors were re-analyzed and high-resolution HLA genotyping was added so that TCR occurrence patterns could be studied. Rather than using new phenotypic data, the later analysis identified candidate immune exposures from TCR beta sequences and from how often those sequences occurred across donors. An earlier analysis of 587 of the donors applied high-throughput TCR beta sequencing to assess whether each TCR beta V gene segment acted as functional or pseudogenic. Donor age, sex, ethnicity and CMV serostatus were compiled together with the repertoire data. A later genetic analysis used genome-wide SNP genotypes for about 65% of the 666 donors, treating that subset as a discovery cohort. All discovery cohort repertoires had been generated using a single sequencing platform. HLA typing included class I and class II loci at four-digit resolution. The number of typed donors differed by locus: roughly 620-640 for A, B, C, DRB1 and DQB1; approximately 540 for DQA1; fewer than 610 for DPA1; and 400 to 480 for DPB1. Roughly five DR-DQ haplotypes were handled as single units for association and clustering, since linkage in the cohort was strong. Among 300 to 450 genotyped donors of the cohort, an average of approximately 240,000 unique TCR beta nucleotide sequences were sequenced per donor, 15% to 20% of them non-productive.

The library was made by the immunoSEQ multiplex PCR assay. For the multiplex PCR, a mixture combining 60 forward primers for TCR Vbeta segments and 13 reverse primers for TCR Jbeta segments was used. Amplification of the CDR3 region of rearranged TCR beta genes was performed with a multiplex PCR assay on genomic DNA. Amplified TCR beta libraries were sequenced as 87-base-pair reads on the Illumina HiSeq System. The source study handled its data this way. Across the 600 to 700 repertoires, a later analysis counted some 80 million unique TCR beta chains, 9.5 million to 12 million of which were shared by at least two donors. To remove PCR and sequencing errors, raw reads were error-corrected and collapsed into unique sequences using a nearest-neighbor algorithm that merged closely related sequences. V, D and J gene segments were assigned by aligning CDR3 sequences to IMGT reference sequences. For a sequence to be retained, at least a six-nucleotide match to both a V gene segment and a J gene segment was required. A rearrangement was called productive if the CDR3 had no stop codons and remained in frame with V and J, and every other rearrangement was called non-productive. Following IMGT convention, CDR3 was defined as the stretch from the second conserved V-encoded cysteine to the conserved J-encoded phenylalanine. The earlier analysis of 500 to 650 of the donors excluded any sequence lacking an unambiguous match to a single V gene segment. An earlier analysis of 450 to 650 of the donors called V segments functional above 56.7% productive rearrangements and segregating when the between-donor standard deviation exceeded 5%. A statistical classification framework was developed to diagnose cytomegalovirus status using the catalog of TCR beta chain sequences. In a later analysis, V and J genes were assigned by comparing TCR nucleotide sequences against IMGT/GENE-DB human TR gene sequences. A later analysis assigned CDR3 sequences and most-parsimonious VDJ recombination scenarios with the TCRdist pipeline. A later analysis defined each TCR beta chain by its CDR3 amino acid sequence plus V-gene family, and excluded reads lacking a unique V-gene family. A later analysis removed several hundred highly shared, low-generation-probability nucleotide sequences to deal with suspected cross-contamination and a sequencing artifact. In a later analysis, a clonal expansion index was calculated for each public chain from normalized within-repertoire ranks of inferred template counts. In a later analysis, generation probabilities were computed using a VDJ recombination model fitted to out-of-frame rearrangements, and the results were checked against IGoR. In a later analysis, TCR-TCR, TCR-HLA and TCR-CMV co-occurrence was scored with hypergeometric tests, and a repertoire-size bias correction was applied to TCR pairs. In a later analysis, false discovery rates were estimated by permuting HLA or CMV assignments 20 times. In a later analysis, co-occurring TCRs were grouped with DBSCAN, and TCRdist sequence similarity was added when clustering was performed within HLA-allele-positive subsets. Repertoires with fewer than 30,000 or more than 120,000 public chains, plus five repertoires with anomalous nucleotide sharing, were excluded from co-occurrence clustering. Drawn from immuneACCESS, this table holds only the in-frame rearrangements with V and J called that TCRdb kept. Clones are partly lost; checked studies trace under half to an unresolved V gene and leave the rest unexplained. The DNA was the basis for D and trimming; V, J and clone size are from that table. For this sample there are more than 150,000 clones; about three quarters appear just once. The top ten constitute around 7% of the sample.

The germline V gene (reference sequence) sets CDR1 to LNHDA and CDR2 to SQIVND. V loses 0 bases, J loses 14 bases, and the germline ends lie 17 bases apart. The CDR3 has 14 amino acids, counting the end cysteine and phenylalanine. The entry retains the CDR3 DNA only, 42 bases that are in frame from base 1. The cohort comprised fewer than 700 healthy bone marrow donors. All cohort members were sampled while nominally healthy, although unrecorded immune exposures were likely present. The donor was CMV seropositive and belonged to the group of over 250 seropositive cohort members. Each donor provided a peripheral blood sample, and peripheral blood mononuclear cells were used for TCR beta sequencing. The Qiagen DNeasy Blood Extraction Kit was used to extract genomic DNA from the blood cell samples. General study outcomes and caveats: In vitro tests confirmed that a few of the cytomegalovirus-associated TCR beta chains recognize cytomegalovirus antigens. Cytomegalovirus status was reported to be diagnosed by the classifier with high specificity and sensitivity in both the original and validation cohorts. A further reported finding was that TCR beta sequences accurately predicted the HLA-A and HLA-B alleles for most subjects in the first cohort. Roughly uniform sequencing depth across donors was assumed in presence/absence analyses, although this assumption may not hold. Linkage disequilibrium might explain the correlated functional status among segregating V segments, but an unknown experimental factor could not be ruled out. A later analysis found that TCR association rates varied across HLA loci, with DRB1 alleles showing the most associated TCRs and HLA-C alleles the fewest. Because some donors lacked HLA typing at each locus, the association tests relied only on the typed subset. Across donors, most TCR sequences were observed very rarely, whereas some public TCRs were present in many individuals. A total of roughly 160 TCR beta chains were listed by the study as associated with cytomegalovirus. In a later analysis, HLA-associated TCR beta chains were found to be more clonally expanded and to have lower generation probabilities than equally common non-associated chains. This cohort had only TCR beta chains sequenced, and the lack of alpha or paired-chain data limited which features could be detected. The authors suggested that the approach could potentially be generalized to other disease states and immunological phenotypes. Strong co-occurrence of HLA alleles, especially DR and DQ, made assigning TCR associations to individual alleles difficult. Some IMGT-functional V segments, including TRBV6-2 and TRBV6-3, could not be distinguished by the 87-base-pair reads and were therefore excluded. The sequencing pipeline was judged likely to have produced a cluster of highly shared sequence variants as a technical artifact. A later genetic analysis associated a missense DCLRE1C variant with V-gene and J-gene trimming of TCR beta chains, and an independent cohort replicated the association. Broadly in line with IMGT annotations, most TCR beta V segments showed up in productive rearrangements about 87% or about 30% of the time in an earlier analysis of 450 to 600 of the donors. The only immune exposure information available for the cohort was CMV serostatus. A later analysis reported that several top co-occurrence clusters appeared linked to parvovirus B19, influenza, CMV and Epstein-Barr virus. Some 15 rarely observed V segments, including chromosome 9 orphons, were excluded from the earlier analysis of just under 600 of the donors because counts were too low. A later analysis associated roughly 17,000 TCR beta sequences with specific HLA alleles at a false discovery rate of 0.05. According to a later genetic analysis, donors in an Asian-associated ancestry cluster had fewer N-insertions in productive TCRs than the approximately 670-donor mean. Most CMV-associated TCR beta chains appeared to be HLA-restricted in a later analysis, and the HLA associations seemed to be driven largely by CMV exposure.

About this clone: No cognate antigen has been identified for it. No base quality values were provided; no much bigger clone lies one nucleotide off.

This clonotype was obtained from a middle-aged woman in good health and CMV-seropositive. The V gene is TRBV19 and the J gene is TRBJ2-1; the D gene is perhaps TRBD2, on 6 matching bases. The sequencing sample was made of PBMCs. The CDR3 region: CASSIEAAGIRKFF. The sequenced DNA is TGTGCCAGTAGTATAGAGGCCGCGGGAATAAGGAAGTTCTTC.